The next 2 T cell receptor beta chains were all read from a single sample in a study of identical twins. MiXCR was run by TCRdb on the 5' RACE reads, yielding one entry per CDR3 protein. The sample consists of approximately 230,000 distinct CDR3 sequences, over 5% of them appearing once. A further study also used this sample, focusing on T cells expressing NK-cell markers.

The sequenced material came from CD8+ T cells sorted from blood. The receptors here all came from a woman aged 18-30 years in good health.

The chain employs TRBV9 and TRBJ2-7, with 9 bases matching TRBD1. CDR3 length equals 15 residues. CDR1 is SGDLS, CDR2 YYNGEE, per germline. J gave up 4 bases and V 1 base, and 6 bases lay outside the gene matches. For the CDR3, the DNA is TGTGCCAGCAGCGTACATGGACAGGGGAGGTACGAGCAGTACTTC. Residues: CASSVHGQGRYEQYF.

Only a few counts were recorded for this clonotype. The chain links TRBV13 to TRBJ1-5; possible D gene TRBD1, 5 bases. Germline V gene sequence: CDR1 PRHDT, CDR2 FYEKMQ (reference sequence). Trimming pared 5 bases from V and 2 bases from J, leaving 7 bases between. The CDR3 has 13 amino acids. The chain's CDR3 is CASSGGGNQPQHF. CDR3 sequence (DNA): TGTGCCAGCAGCGGGGGGGGCAATCAGCCCCAGCATTTT.